Below are 24 T cell receptor beta chains sequenced from a single sample in a study of CD8 T cells in Susac syndrome. Reverse transcription of about 0.5 to 1 ug RNA was carried out with random hexamers. TCRdb re-called the immunoSEQ multiplex PCR reads through MiXCR, storing one row per CDR3 protein. The sample yields 130,000 or so distinct CDR3 sequences, about 93% seen once. Sequenced input: CD4+ T cells from PBMCs. The receptor set was obtained from a human donor in good health.

The chain joins TRBV2 to TRBJ1-5; D call uncertain. V was clipped by 8 bases and J by 0 bases, with 11 bases between them. Germline CDR1 is SNHLY and CDR2 is FYNNEI. There are 14 residues in the CDR3. CDR3 bases: TGTGCCAGCTCTGACACGTATAGCAATCAGCCCCAGCATTTT. Encoded protein: CASSDTYSNQPQHF.

V is TRBV7-2 and J is TRBJ2-7; 12 nucleotides match TRBD2. Germline CDR1 and CDR2: SGHTA and FQGNSA. J gave up 3 bases and V 5 bases, and 5 bases lay outside the gene matches. CDR3 size: 15 residues. The CDR3 DNA sequence: TGTGCCAGCAGCCCCGGGACTAGCGGGCTCTACGAGCAGTACTTC. Protein product: CASSPGTSGLYEQYF.

The DNA for the CDR3 is TGTGCCAGCCTACGACTAGCGGGAGGCACAGATACGCAGTATTTT. Translation: CASLRLAGGTDTQYF. The chain recombines TRBV7-9 with TRBJ2-3; 12 nucleotides match TRBD2. J lost 1 base, V lost 8 bases, and 4 bases had no gene match. This CDR3 has 15 amino acids. The germline V gene encodes CDR1 SEHNR and CDR2 FQNEAQ (reference sequence). The whole variable domain, remainder taken from reference TRBV7-9 and TRBJ2-3, is DTGVSQNPRHKITKRGQNVTFRCDPISEHNRLYWYRQTLGQGPEFLTYFQNEAQLEKSRLLSDRFSAERPKGSFSTLEIQRTEQGDSAMYLCASLRLAGGTDTQYFGPGTRLTVL.

The chain combines TRBV30 with TRBJ2-1, with D unresolved. Trimming stripped 4 bases from V and 3 bases from J, with 13 bases between. Germline V gene lookup returns CDR1 GTSNPN and CDR2 SVGIG (reference sequence). This CDR3 has 14 amino acids. CDR3 amino acids: CAWIRFGYYNEQFF. DNA of the CDR3: TGTGCCTGGATAAGGTTTGGGTACTACAATGAGCAGTTCTTC. The whole variable domain, remainder taken from reference TRBV30 and TRBJ2-1, is SQTIHQWPATLVQPVGSPLSLECTVEGTSNPNLYWYRQAAGRGLQLLFYSVGIGQISSEVPQNLSASRPQDRQFILSSKKLLLSDSGFYLCAWIRFGYYNEQFFGPGTRLTVL.

This chain uses TRBV7-8 with TRBJ2-2, with D maybe TRBD2 (6 bases). The CDR3 runs 16 residues. Germline V CDR1 and CDR2: SGHVS, FQNEAQ. The V end was cut by 1 base, the J end by 3 bases, with 12 bases between. CDR3 in amino acids: CASSLGLGGHTGELFF. The CDR3 DNA is TGTGCCAGCAGCTTAGGGCTGGGGGGACACACCGGGGAGCTGTTTTTT.

V and J are TRBV20-1 and TRBJ2-5, with D unclear. This CDR3 spans 12 amino acids. The germline CDR1 and CDR2 sequences are DFQATT and SNEGSKA (reference sequence). V shed 3 bases and J shed 4 bases, with 9 bases lying between them. CDR3 region: CSARLVGETQYF. The CDR3 region has the DNA TGCAGTGCTAGGTTGGTTGGAGAGACCCAGTACTTC.

V usage is TRBV28 and J usage is TRBJ2-7; D gene uncertain. Germline CDR1 MDHEN, CDR2 SYDVKM. The V gene lost 3 bases and the J gene lost 7 bases, with 10 bases spanning the gap. The CDR3 sequence is 12 residues long. The CDR3 DNA is TGTGCCAGCAGTTTGTCCCTAGGTGAGCAGTACTTC. Protein sequence: CASSLSLGEQYF. The full variable domain, in which reference TRBV28 and TRBJ2-7 provide the parts outside the CDR3, is DVKVTQSSRYLVKRTGEKVFLECVQDMDHENMFWYRQDPGLGLRLIYFSYDVKMKEKGDIPEGYSVSREKKERFSLILESASTNQTSMYLCASSLSLGEQYFGPGTRLTVT.

The V gene is TRBV27, the J gene TRBJ2-7; D is perhaps TRBD2 (7 bases). V was pared by 4 bases and J by 5 bases, with 18 bases between. Germline-derived CDR1 and CDR2 are MNHEY and SMNVEV (reference sequence). The CDR3 is made up of 15 amino acids. CDR3 DNA sequence: TGTGCCAGCAGTTCCTGGAGTGCGGGGGCCGACGAGCAGTACTTC. Its translation is CASSSWSAGADEQYF.

The chain employs TRBV5-1 and TRBJ2-2, with TRBD2 matching over 9 bases. J was trimmed by 4 bases and V by 0 bases; bases with no gene match: 4. Germline V gene lookup returns CDR1 SGHRS and CDR2 YFSETQ. This CDR3 has 16 residues. The CDR3 sequence: CASSLASGISTGELFF. In DNA form, the CDR3 reads TGCGCCAGCAGCTTGGCTAGCGGGATATCCACCGGGGAGCTGTTTTTT.

The gene calls are TRBV11-2 and TRBJ2-7; D may be TRBD1 (6 bases). This CDR3 is 15 amino acids long. Trimming pared 4 bases from V and 2 bases from J, leaving 15 bases between. Germline loops: CDR1 SGHAT, CDR2 FQNNGV. CDR3 sequence (DNA): TGTGCCAGCAGCTGGGGACAAATAAGTACCTACGAGCAGTACTTC. This translates into CASSWGQISTYEQYF.

The chain combines TRBV6-2 or TRBV6-3 with TRBJ1-2; D gene uncertain. The V end lost 3 bases, the J end lost 7 bases, and 12 bases lay between the germline ends. The CDR3 contains 13 residues. Germline V gives CDR1 MNHEY, CDR2 SVGEGT. CDR3 nucleotides: TGTGCCAGCAGTTATTTTCAAGGTTTTGGCTACACCTTC. The encoded protein is CASSYFQGFGYTF.

J is TRBJ2-5 and V is TRBV7-9, with D maybe TRBD1 (7 bases). The CDR3 has 15 residues. V was trimmed by 6 bases and J by 2 bases, leaving 16 bases between them. The germline gives CDR1 SEHNR, CDR2 FQNEAQ (reference sequence). For the CDR3, the DNA is TGTGCCAGCAGTACGGGGGACAGAGGGCAAGAGACCCAGTACTTC. As protein: CASSTGDRGQETQYF.

This chain uses TRBV6-5 with TRBJ2-7, with D uncertain. Trimming left V 6 bases short and J 2 bases short, with 11 bases between. Looked up from germline, CDR1 is MNHEY and CDR2 is SVGAGI. The CDR3 covers 13 residues. The CDR3 sequence: CASSRNFPYEQYF. In DNA form, the CDR3 reads TGTGCCAGCAGCCGGAACTTTCCCTACGAGCAGTACTTC.

The chain links TRBV6-1 to TRBJ2-1; D gene unclear. V was shortened by 3 bases and J by 7 bases, with 16 bases between the two germline ends. Germline V gene lookup returns CDR1 MNHNS and CDR2 SASEGT. This CDR3 contains 15 residues. Here the CDR3 reads CASSEVVGVVNEQFF. CDR3 coding DNA: TGTGCCAGCAGTGAGGTAGTGGGTGTGGTAAATGAGCAGTTCTTC.

This clonotype appeared once. The V call is TRBV10-3, the J call TRBJ2-1; 9 positions match TRBD2. V was clipped by 6 bases and J by 5 bases; unmatched bases: 8. The CDR3 is 15 amino acids. Per the germline V gene, CDR1 is ENHRY and CDR2 is SYGVKD. CDR3 sequence: CAISPGLAYHNEQFF. In DNA, the CDR3 is TGTGCCATCAGCCCTGGACTAGCGTACCACAATGAGCAGTTCTTC.

J is TRBJ1-2 and V is TRBV20-1; D not resolved. CDR3 length: 15 amino acids. Trimming pared 3 bases from V and 0 bases from J, leaving 14 bases between. The germline V gene has CDR1 DFQATT and CDR2 SNEGSKA (reference sequence). The CDR3 is CSASDDGTSNYGYTF. The CDR3 bases are TGCAGTGCTAGTGACGACGGCACCTCTAACTATGGCTACACCTTC.

V and J are TRBV6-5 and TRBJ1-1; 8 positions match TRBD1. The CDR3 totals 14 residues. CDR1 is MNHEY and CDR2 is SVGAGI in the germline V gene. Unmatched junction bases numbered 1, after V lost 3 bases and J lost 1 base. CDR3 sequence reads: CASSYDRGNTEAFF. DNA of the CDR3: TGTGCCAGCAGTTATGACAGGGGGAACACTGAAGCTTTCTTT.

The V call is TRBV19, the J call TRBJ2-4; weak D call: TRBD1 (6 bases). The V gene's germline CDR1 is LNHDA and CDR2 SQIVND (reference sequence). This CDR3 spans 19 amino acids. Trimming took off 3 bases at V and 1 base at J, with 22 bases between the two ends. In DNA form, the CDR3 reads TGTGCCAGTAGTATTGGGGGTGAACCTTGGCAGGGGGCCAAAAACATTCAGTACTTC. This sequence encodes CASSIGGEPWQGAKNIQYF.

The chain combines TRBV19 with TRBJ2-3; D may be TRBD1 (6 bases). Trimming shortened V by 4 bases and J by 10 bases, and 12 bases separated the two germline ends. The CDR3 spans 12 residues. The germline gives CDR1 LNHDA, CDR2 SQIVND (reference sequence). The CDR3 protein is CASSNQQGAQYF. The CDR3 bases are TGTGCCAGTAGTAATCAACAGGGAGCGCAGTATTTT. Full variable domain (remainder filled in from reference TRBV19 and TRBJ2-3): DGGITQSPKYLFRKEGQNVTLSCEQNLNHDAMYWYRQDPGQGLRLIYYSQIVNDFQKGDIAEGYSVSREKKESFPLTVTSAQKNPTAFYLCASSNQQGAQYFGPGTRLTVL.

The gene calls are TRBV6-6 and TRBJ2-7, with no clear D. From germline, CDR1 is MNHNY and CDR2 SVGAGI (reference sequence). V lost 0 bases, J lost 3 bases, and 6 bases lay in between. The CDR3 spans 13 residues. Written as DNA, the CDR3 is TGTGCCAGCAGTTACTCTCGTCACTACGAGCAGTACTTC. Residues: CASSYSRHYEQYF.

The chain carries TRBV6-2 or TRBV6-3 and TRBJ2-2; the D gene is possibly TRBD2 (6 bases). Germline lookup yields CDR1 MNHEY and CDR2 SVGEGT. Trimming cost V 6 bases and J 7 bases, with 18 bases left between them. The CDR3 is made up of 15 amino acids. This chain's CDR3 is CASSRLVGVNGELFF. The CDR3 DNA follows: TGTGCCAGCAGCCGACTAGTGGGCGTAAACGGGGAGCTGTTTTTT.

This clonotype was counted a single time. This chain joins TRBV6-2 or TRBV6-3 and TRBJ2-5; D is ambiguous. The CDR3 contains 11 residues. CDR1 and CDR2 from the germline V gene are MNHEY and SVGEGT. V was shortened by 5 bases and J by 0 bases, with 1 base between the two germline ends. This chain's CDR3 is CASSNQETQYF. CDR3 nucleotide sequence: TGTGCCAGCAGTAACCAAGAGACCCAGTACTTC.

The rearrangement joins TRBV12-3 or TRBV12-4 to TRBJ1-2; 7 bases map to TRBD1. V shed 7 bases and J 5 bases; nucleotides not matched to a gene: 7. The CDR3 has 13 amino acids. Here the CDR3 reads CASTRGTAYGYTF. The CDR3 bases are TGTGCCAGCACAAGGGGGACAGCGTATGGCTACACCTTC.

The rearrangement uses TRBV7-2 and TRBJ2-7; D may correspond to TRBD1 or TRBD2 (6 bases each). The V end lost 4 bases, the J end lost 9 bases, and 13 bases lay between the germline ends. The CDR3 totals 12 residues. Germline loops: CDR1 SGHTA, CDR2 FQGNSA. This chain's CDR3 is CASSSPGAGQYF. The CDR3, as DNA: TGTGCCAGCAGCTCCCCGGGGGCCGGGCAGTACTTC.